This T cell receptor beta chain is drawn from a study of spatial heterogeneity in lung cancer. Across the study: Beta-chain sequences were consistently detected more often than alpha-chain sequences. Study-wide results and caveats: Counts of expanded alpha and beta TCRs within tumors tracked the tumor nonsynonymous mutation count.

A unique molecular identifier was carried by every single TCR cDNA molecule. TCRdb re-derived calls from the 5' RACE reads in MiXCR, one entry per CDR3 protein. The repertoire holds roughly 1,500 distinct CDR3 sequences, with under 7.5% as singletons. The sample's time point: sample taken at primary tumor resection. Samples were donated by 72 untreated early-stage non-small cell lung cancer patients. TCRs were sequenced from unsorted whole RNA of tumor, nontumor lung or PBMC. This clonotype ranks as large (0.1 to 1%). Its specificity is unknown. Germline V CDR1 and CDR2: ENHRY, SYGVKD. The CDR3 is 14 residues long. Trimming cost V 2 bases and J 3 bases, with 11 bases left between them.

The specimen was lung tumor tissue, collected at surgery. The sequence was obtained from a female donor with early-stage non-small cell lung cancer. The rearrangement uses TRBV10-3 and TRBJ2-7; D not certain. CDR3 bases: TGTGCCATCAGTGAGAGAACAGAATACTACGAGCAGTACTTC. Protein sequence: CAISERTEYYEQYF.